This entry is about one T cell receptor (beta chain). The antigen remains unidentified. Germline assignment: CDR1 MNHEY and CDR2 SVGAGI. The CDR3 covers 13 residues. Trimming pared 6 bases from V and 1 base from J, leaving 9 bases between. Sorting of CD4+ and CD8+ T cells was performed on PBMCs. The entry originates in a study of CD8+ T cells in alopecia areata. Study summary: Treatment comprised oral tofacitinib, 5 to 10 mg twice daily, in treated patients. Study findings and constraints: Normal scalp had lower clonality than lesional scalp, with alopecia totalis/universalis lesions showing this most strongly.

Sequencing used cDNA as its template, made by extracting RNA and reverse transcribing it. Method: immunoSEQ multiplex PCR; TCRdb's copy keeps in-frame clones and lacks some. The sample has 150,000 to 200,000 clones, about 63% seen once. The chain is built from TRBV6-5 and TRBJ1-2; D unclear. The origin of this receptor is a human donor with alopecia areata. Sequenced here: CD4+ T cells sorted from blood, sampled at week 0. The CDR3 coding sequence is TGTGCCAGCAGAACGACACTTAACTATGGCTACACCTTC. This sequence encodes CASRTTLNYGYTF.